This TCR beta chain was captured in a study of CD8 T cells in ankylosing spondylitis. The study's findings and limits: Seemingly distinctive of ankylosing spondylitis blood was a TCR beta motif formed by eight highly homologous variants. Relatively scarce in peripheral blood, disease-linked clones were CD8+. Prior literature has documented some motif variants in synovial fluid and blood from reactive arthritis. The clones that were linked to disease were reported to be significantly enriched in matched synovial fluid samples from ankylosing spondylitis patients.

Quantitative molecular-barcoded 5'-RACE generated the TCR beta libraries. TCRdb re-called the 5' RACE reads with MiXCR, one entry per CDR3 protein. Found here are approximately 540,000 distinct CDR3 sequences, roughly 13% of them singletons; the top ten hold 6.8%. Of note for this clonotype: Its antigen remains unidentified.

Material: blood, either unsorted or a sorted T cell fraction (not recorded which). This TCR came from a male donor with ankylosing spondylitis.

CDR3 in DNA: TGCGCCAGCAGCTTGACAGGCTTACCCGGGGCCAACGTCCTGACTTTC. Residues: CASSLTGLPGANVLTF. The V and J genes are TRBV5-1 and TRBJ2-6; tentatively, D is TRBD1 (5 bases). Trimming cost V 1 base and J 4 bases, with 12 bases left between them. This CDR3 has 16 residues. Germline V CDR1 and CDR2: SGHRS, YFSETQ.